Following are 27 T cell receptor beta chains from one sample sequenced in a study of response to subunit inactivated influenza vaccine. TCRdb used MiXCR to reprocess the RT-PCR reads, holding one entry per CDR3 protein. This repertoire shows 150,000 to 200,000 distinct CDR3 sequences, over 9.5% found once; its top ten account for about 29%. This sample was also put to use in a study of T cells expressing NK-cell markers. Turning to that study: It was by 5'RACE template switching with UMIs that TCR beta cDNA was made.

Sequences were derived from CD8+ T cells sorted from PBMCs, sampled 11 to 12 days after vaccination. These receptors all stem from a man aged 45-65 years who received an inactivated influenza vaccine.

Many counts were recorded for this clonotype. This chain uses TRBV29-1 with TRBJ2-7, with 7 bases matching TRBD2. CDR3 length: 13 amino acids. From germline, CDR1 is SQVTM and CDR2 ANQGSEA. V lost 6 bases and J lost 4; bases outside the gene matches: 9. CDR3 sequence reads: CSVTWLADYEQYF. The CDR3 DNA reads TGCAGCGTCACCTGGCTAGCGGATTACGAGCAGTACTTC.

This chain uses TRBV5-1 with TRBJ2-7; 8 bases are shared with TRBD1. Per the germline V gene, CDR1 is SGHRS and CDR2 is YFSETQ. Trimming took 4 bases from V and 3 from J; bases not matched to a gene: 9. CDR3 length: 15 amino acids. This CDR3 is CASSPGGTGDYEQYF. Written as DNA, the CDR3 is TGCGCCAGCAGCCCGGGTGGGACAGGCGACTACGAGCAGTACTTC. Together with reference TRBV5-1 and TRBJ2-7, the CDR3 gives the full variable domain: KAGVTQTPRYLIKTRGQQVTLSCSPISGHRSVSWYQQTPGQGLQFLFEYFSETQRNKGNFPGRFSGRQFSNSRSEMNVSTLELGDSALYLCASSPGGTGDYEQYFGPGTRLTVT.

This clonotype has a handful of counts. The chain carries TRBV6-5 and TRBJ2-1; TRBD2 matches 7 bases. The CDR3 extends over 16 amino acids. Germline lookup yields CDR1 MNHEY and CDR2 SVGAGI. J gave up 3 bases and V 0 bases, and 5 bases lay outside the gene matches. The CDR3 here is CASSYSPGGFYNEQFF. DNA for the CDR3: TGTGCCAGCAGTTACTCGCCCGGGGGGTTCTACAATGAGCAGTTCTTC.

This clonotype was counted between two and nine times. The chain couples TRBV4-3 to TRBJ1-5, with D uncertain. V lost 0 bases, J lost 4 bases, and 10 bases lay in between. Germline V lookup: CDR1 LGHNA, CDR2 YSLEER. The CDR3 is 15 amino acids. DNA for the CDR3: TGCGCCAGCAGCCAAGAGTGGCTGGGGAATCAGCCCCAGCATTTT. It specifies CASSQEWLGNQPQHF.

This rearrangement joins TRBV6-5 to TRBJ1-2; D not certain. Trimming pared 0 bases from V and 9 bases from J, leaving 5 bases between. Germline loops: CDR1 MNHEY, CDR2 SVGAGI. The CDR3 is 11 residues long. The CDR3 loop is CASSYSGRYTF. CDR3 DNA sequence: TGTGCCAGCAGTTACTCGGGTCGCTACACCTTC.

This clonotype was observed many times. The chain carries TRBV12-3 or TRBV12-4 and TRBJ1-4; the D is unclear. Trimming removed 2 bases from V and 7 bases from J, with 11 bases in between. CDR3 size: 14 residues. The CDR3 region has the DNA TGTGCCAGCAGTTTACTCCCCGACGGTGAAAAACTGTTTTTT. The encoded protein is CASSLLPDGEKLFF.

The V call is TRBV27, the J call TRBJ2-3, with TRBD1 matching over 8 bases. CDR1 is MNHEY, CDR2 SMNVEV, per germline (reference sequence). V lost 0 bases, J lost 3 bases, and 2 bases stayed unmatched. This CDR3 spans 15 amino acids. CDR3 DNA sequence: TGTGCCAGCAGTTTATCCCGGACAGGGACAGATACGCAGTATTTT. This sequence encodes CASSLSRTGTDTQYF.

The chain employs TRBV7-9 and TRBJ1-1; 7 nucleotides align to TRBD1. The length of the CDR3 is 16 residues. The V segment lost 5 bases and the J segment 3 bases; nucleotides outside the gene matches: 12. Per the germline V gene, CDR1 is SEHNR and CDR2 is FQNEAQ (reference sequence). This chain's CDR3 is CASSLYDRVGYTEAFF. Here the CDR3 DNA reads TGTGCCAGCAGCCTTTATGACAGGGTGGGATACACTGAAGCTTTCTTT.

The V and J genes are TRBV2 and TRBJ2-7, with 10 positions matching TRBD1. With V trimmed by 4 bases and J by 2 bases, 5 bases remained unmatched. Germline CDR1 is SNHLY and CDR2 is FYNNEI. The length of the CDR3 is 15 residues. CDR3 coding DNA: TGTGCCAGCAGTGCCTCGACAGGGGGCACCTACGAGCAGTACTTC. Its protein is CASSASTGGTYEQYF.

The CDR3 region is CASSNTGGPSEQYF. As DNA, the CDR3 is TGTGCCAGCAGCAACACAGGGGGTCCCTCCGAGCAGTACTTC. The chain joins TRBV7-9 to TRBJ2-7; TRBD1 aligns across 8 bases. V trimming: 5 bases; J trimming: 6 bases; junction bases outside the gene matches: 9. The germline V gene has CDR1 SEHNR and CDR2 FQNEAQ (reference sequence). The CDR3 is 14 residues long. Full variable domain (rest looked up from reference TRBV7-9 and TRBJ2-7): DTGVSQNPRHKITKRGQNVTFRCDPISEHNRLYWYRQTLGQGPEFLTYFQNEAQLEKSRLLSDRFSAERPKGSFSTLEIQRTEQGDSAMYLCASSNTGGPSEQYFGPGTRLTVT.

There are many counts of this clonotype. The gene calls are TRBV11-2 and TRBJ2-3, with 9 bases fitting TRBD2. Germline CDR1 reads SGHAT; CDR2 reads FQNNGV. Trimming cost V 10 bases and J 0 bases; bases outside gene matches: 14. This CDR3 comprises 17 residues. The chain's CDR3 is CATSFAGGPGSTDTQYF. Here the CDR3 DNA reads TGTGCCACCAGTTTTGCGGGGGGGCCGGGAAGCACAGATACGCAGTATTTT.

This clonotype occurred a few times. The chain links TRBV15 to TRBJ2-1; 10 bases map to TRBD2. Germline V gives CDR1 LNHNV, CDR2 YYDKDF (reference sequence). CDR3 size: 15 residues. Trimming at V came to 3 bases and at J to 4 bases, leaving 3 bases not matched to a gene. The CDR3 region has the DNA TGTGCCACCAGCAGTAGCGGGGGGCCGTACAATGAGCAGTTCTTC. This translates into CATSSSGGPYNEQFF. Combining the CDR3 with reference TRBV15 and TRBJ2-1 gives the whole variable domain DAMVIQNPRYQVTQFGKPVTLSCSQTLNHNVMYWYQQKSSQAPKLLFHYYDKDFNNEADTPDNFQSRRPNTSFCFLDIRSPGLGDTAMYLCATSSSGGPYNEQFFGPGTRLTVL.

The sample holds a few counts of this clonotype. This chain's CDR3 is CSAGGTGGYYGYTF. CDR3 nucleotide sequence: TGCAGCGCTGGGGGGACAGGGGGCTACTATGGCTACACCTTC. The V call is TRBV29-1, the J call TRBJ1-2; 12 bases agree with TRBD1. CDR1 is SQVTM and CDR2 is ANQGSEA in the germline V gene. This CDR3 spans 14 amino acids. The J segment lost 3 bases and the V segment lost 7 bases, leaving 6 bases of the junction unmatched.

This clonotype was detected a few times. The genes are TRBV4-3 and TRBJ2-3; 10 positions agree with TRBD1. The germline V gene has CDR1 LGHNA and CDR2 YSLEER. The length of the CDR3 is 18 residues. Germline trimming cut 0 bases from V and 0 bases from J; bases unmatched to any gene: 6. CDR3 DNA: TGCGCCAGCAGCCAAGATCCGGACAGGGGGTGGAGCACAGATACGCAGTATTTT. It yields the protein CASSQDPDRGWSTDTQYF.

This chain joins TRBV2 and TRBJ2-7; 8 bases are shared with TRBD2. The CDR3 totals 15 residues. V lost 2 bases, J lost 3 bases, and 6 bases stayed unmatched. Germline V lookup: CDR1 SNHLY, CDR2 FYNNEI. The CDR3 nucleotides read TGTGCCAGCAGTGAAATCCGGGAGGGATTCTACGAGCAGTACTTC. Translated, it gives CASSEIREGFYEQYF.

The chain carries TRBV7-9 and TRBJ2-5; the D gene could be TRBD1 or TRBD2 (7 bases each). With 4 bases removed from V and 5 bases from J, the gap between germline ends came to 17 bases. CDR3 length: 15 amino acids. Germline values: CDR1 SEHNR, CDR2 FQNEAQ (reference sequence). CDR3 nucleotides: TGTGCCAGCAGCTCCTGGGAGGGGGCTGGGGAGACCCAGTACTTC. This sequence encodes CASSSWEGAGETQYF.

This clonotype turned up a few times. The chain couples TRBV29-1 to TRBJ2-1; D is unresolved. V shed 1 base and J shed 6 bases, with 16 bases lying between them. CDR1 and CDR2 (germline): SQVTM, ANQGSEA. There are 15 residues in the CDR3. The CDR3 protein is CSVEGLPLRGNEQFF. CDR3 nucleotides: TGCAGCGTTGAAGGCCTACCGCTCAGAGGCAATGAGCAGTTCTTC.

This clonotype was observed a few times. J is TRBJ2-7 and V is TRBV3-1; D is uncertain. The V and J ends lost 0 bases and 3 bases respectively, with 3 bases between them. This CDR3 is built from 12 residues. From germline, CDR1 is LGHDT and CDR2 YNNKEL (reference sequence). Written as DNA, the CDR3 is TGTGCCAGCAGCCAAGATTACTACGAGCAGTACTTC. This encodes CASSQDYYEQYF.

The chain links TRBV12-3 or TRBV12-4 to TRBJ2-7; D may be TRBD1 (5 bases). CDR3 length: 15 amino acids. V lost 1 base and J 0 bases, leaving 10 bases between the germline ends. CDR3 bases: TGTGCCAGCAGTTTAGGGGGCAGCCTCTCCTACGAGCAGTACTTC. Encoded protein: CASSLGGSLSYEQYF.

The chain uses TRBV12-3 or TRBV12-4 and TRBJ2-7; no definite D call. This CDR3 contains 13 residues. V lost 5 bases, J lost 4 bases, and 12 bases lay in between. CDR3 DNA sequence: TGTGCCAGCAGTCCCTCGTCCGAGTACGAGCAGTACTTC. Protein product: CASSPSSEYEQYF.

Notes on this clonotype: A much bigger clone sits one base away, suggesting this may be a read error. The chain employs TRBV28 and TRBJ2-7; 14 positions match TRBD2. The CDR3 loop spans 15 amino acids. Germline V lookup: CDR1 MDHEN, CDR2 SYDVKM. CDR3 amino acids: CACRLGTSGSHEQYF. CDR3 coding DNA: TGTGCCTGCAGACTGGGGACTAGCGGGAGTCACGAGCAGTACTTC.

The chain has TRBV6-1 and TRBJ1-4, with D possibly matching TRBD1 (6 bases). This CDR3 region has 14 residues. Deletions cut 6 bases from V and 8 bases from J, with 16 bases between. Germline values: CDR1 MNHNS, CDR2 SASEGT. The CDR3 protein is CASRDSLTGEKLFF. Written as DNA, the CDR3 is TGTGCCAGCAGGGACAGCCTCACAGGGGAAAAACTGTTTTTT.

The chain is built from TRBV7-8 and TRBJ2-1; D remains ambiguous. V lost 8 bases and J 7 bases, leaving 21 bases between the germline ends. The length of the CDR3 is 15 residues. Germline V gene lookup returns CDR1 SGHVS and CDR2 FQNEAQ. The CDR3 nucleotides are TGTGCCAGCTTGGCCGGGCGGACGGTCAGGAATGAGCAGTTCTTC. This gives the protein CASLAGRTVRNEQFF. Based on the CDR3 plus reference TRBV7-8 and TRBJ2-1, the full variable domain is GAGVSQSPRYKVAKRGQDVALRCDPISGHVSLFWYQQALGQGPEFLTYFQNEAQLDKSGLPSDRFFAERPEGSVSTLKIQRTQQEDSAVYLCASLAGRTVRNEQFFGPGTRLTVL.

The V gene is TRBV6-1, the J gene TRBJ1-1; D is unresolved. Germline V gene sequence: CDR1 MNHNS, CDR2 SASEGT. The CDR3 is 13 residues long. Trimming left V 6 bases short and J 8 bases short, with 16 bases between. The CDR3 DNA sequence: TGTGCCAGCAGGGGGAGGATGGGTCTAGAAGCTTTCTTT. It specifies CASRGRMGLEAFF.

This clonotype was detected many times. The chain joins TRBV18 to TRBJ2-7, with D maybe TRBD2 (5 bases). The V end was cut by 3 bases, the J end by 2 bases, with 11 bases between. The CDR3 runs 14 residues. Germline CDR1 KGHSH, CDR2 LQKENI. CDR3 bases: TGTGCCAGCTCACCCCGCCCGGAGGCCTACGAGCAGTACTTC. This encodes CASSPRPEAYEQYF.

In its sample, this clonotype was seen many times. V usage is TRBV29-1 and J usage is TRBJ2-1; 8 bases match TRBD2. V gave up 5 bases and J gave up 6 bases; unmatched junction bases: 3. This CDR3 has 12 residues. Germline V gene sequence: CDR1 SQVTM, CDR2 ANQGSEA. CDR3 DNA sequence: TGCAGCGTTCTCGGGAGGGTCAATGAGCAGTTCTTC. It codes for CSVLGRVNEQFF.

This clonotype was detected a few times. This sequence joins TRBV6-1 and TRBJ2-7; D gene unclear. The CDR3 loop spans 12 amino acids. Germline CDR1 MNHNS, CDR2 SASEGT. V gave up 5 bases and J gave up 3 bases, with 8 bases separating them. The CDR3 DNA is TGTGCCAGCAGTCTCTTTGGCTACGAGCAGTACTTC. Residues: CASSLFGYEQYF.